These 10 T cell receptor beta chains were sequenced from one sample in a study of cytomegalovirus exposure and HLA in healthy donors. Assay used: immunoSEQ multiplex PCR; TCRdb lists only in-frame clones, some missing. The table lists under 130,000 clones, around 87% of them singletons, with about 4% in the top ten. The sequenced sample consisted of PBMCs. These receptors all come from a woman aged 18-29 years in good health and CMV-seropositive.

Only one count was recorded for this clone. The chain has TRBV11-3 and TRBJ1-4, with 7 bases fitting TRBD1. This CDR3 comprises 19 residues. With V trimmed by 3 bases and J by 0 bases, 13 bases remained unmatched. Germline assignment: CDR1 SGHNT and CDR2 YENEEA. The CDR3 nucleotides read TGTGCCAGCAGCTTGGTTCGGCGGACAGGACGATCAACTAATGAAAAACTGTTTTTT. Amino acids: CASSLVRRTGRSTNEKLFF.

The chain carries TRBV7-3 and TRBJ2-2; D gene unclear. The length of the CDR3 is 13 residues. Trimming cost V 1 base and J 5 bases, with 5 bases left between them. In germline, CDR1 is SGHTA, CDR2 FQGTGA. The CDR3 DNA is TGTGCCAGCAGCTTAAGTCGTACCGGGGAGCTGTTTTTT. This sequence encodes CASSLSRTGELFF.

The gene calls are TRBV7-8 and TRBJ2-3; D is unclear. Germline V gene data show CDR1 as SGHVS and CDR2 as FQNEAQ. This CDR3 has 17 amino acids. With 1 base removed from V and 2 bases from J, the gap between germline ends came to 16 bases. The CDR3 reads CASSLEFLVYHTDTQYF. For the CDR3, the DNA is TGTGCCAGCAGCTTAGAATTCCTAGTCTATCACACAGATACGCAGTATTTT.

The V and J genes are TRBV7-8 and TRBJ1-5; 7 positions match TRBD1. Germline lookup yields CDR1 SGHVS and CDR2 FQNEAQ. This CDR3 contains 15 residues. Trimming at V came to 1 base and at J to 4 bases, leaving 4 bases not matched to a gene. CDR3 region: CASSLGGGQNQPQHF. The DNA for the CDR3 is TGTGCCAGCAGCTTAGGAGGGGGCCAAAATCAGCCCCAGCATTTT.

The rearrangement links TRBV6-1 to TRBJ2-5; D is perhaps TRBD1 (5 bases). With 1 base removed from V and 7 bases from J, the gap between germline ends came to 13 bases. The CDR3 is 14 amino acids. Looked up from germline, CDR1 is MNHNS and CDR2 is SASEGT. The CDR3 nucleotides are TGTGCCAGCAGTGAAGTAAGACCAAGGGGGACCCAGTACTTC. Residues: CASSEVRPRGTQYF.

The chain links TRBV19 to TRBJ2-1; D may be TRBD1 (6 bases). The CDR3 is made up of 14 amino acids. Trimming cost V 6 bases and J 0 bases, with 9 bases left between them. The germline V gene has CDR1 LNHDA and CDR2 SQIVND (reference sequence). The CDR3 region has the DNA TGTGCCAGTAGGGGACACCTCTCCTACAATGAGCAGTTCTTC. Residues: CASRGHLSYNEQFF.

The CDR3 here is CASSQDSGGAKTTGELFF. Here the CDR3 DNA reads TGTGCCAGCAGCCAAGATTCCGGGGGGGCTAAGACCACCGGGGAGCTGTTTTTT. V usage is TRBV14 and J usage is TRBJ2-2; 8 nucleotides line up with TRBD2. This CDR3 spans 18 amino acids. V trimming: 0 bases; J trimming: 4 bases; junction bases outside the gene matches: 10. The germline CDR1 and CDR2 sequences are SGHDN and FVKESK.

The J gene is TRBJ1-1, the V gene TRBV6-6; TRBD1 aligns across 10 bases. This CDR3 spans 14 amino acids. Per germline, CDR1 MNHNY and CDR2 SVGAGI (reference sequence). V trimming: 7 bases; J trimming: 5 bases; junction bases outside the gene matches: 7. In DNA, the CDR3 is TGTGCCAGCAAAGCGGACAGGGGGAAAACTGAAGCTTTCTTT. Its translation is CASKADRGKTEAFF.

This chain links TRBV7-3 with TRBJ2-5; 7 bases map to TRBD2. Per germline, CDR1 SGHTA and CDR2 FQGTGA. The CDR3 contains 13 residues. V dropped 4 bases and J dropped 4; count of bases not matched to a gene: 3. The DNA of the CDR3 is TGTGCCAGCAGCTCTCGCGGGGGAGAGACCCAGTACTTC. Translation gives CASSSRGGETQYF.

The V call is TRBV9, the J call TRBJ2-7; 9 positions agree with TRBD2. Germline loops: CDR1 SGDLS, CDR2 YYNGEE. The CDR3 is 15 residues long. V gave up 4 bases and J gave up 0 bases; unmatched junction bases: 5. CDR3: CASSRRTSASYEQYF. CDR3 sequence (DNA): TGTGCCAGCAGCAGACGGACTAGCGCCTCCTACGAGCAGTACTTC.